A selection of T cell receptor beta chains follows, all from one sample in a study of T cells after yellow fever vaccination. Via MiXCR, TCRdb re-called the 5' RACE reads, giving one row per CDR3 protein. The sample yields about 200,000 distinct CDR3 sequences, roughly 3.3% seen once. Source: CD4+ T cells sorted from PBMCs, taken 10 days after the yellow fever booster vaccination. Source of these receptors: a man between 18 and 35 years old who received the YFV17D yellow fever vaccine. The CDR3 runs from the conserved cysteine through the conserved F or W. D genes are given only for firm matches. Not every row has a clone size; where given, it reads once, few, many or a size class.

D: NA
V: TRBV7-9
size: few
J: TRBJ2-3
CDR3: CAWGVGNSADTQYF
DNA: TGTGCCTGGGGGGTAGGGAACTCCGCAGATACGCAGTATTTT

D: NA
V: TRBV11-2
size: NA
J: TRBJ2-1
CDR3: CASSLDIVDEQFF
DNA: TGTGCCAGCAGCTTAGATATTGTCGATGAGCAGTTCTTC

D: TRBD1
V: TRBV7-2
size: many
J: TRBJ1-6
CDR3: CASKTSWGQLGSPLHF
DNA: TGTGCCAGCAAGACGAGCTGGGGACAGCTGGGTTCACCCCTCCACTTT

D: TRBD1
V: TRBV12-3/TRBV12-4
size: NA
J: TRBJ1-2
CDR3: CASSPQDRGIGGYTF
DNA: TGTGCCAGCAGTCCACAGGACAGGGGAATAGGAGGCTACACCTTC

D: NA
V: TRBV27
size: many
J: TRBJ2-1
CDR3: CASSSHSYNEQFF
DNA: TGTGCCAGCAGTAGCCACAGCTACAATGAGCAGTTCTTC

D: TRBD1
V: TRBV5-1
size: NA
J: TRBJ2-1
CDR3: CATGQGPLFNEQFF
DNA: TGCGCCACCGGACAGGGGCCCCTATTCAATGAGCAGTTCTTC

D: NA
V: TRBV7-2
size: few
J: TRBJ2-1
CDR3: CASSLVGSFEQFF
DNA: TGTGCCAGCAGCTTAGTCGGTAGCTTTGAGCAGTTCTTC

D: NA
V: TRBV5-1
size: few
J: TRBJ1-2
CDR3: CASSPNTANYGYTF
DNA: TGCGCCAGCAGTCCTAACACAGCTAACTATGGCTACACCTTC

D: TRBD2
V: TRBV19
size: NA
J: TRBJ2-5
CDR3: CASSRASGGPGETQYF
DNA: TGTGCCAGTAGTAGAGCTAGCGGGGGTCCCGGGGAGACCCAGTACTTC

D: TRBD1
V: TRBV30
size: many
J: TRBJ1-3
CDR3: CAWDRAAGNTIYF
DNA: TGTGCCTGGGACAGGGCGGCTGGAAACACCATATATTTT

D: NA
V: TRBV5-4
size: NA
J: TRBJ1-1
CDR3: CASSLFDNTEAFF
DNA: TGTGCCAGCAGCTTGTTTGACAACACTGAAGCTTTCTTT

D: TRBD2
V: TRBV2
size: NA
J: TRBJ2-1
CDR3: CASKEIGSGRNEQFF
DNA: TGTGCCAGCAAAGAAATTGGTAGCGGGCGAAATGAGCAGTTCTTC

D: NA
V: TRBV5-6
size: many
J: TRBJ2-7
CDR3: CASSLFRGTGTYEQYF
DNA: TGTGCCAGCAGCTTGTTTCGCGGGACGGGTACCTACGAGCAGTACTTC

D: NA
V: TRBV5-5
size: NA
J: TRBJ1-5
CDR3: CASSLIWGSNQPQHF
DNA: TGTGCCAGCAGCTTGATCTGGGGAAGCAATCAGCCCCAGCATTTT

D: NA
V: TRBV18
size: many
J: TRBJ1-1
CDR3: CASSPQRGRTEAFF
DNA: TGTGCCAGCTCACCACAAAGGGGACGGACTGAAGCTTTCTTT

D: NA
V: TRBV18
size: many
J: TRBJ2-5
CDR3: CASSPLGGVPQETQYF
DNA: TGTGCCAGCTCACCACTCGGTGGGGTACCCCAAGAGACCCAGTACTTC

D: TRBD1
V: TRBV7-2
size: NA
J: TRBJ1-3
CDR3: CASSSGTVNSGNTIYF
DNA: TGTGCCAGCAGCAGTGGGACAGTGAACTCTGGAAACACCATATATTTT

D: NA
V: TRBV29-1
size: NA
J: TRBJ2-7
CDR3: CSVVVRTYEQYF
DNA: TGCAGCGTTGTGGTTAGGACCTACGAGCAGTACTTC

D: NA
V: TRBV11-3
size: many
J: TRBJ2-5
CDR3: CASSFGQQETQYF
DNA: TGTGCCAGCAGCTTCGGACAGCAAGAGACCCAGTACTTC

D: TRBD2
V: TRBV7-2
size: few
J: TRBJ2-5
CDR3: CASSLGGGGQETQYF
DNA: TGTGCCAGCAGCTTAGGAGGCGGGGGACAAGAGACCCAGTACTTC

D: NA
V: TRBV5-1
size: many
J: TRBJ1-1
CDR3: CASSPGVGWMNTEAFF
DNA: TGCGCCAGCAGCCCGGGAGTAGGATGGATGAACACTGAAGCTTTCTTT